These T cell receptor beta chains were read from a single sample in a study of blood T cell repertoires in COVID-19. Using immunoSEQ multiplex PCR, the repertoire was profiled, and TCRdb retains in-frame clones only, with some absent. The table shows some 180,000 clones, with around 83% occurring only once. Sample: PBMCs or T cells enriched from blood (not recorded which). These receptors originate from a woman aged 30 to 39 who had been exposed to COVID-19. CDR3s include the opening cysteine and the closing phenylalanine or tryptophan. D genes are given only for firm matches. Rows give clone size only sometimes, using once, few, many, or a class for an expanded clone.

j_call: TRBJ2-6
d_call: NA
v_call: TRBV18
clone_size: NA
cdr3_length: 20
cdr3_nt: TGTGCCAGCTCACGACAATCCTCGGCGCCTCGAGGGCGGGGGGCCAACGTCCTGACTTTC
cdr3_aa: CASSRQSSAPRGRGANVLTF

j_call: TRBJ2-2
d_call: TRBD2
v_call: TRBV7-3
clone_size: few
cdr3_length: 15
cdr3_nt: TGTGCCACCAGACTAGCGGGAACGAACACCGGGGAGCTGTTTTTT
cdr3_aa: CATRLAGTNTGELFF

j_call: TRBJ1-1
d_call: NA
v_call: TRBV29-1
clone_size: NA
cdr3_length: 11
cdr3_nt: TGCAGCGTTTACTCTAACACTGAAGCTTTCTTT
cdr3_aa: CSVYSNTEAFF

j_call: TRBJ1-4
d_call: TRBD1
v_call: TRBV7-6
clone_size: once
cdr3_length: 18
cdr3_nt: TGTGCCAGCAGTAAATGGGGCGGGACGACAGGGTTAAATGAAAAACTGTTTTTT
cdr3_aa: CASSKWGGTTGLNEKLFF

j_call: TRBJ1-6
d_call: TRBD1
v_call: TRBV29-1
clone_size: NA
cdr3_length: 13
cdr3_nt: TGCAGCGCGGGGGACAGAGATAATTCACCCCTCCACTTT
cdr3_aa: CSAGDRDNSPLHF

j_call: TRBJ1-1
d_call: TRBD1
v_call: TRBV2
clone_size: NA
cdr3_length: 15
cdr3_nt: TGTGCCAGCAGTGGACCCGGGACAGCTCACGGTGAAGCTTTCTTT
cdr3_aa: CASSGPGTAHGEAFF

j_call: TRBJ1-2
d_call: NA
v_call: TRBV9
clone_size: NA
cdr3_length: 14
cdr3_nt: TGTGCCAGCAGCCCACCATCCCCAGGGCATGGCTACACCTTC
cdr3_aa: CASSPPSPGHGYTF

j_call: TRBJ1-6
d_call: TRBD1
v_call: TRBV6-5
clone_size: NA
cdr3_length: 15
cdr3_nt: TGTGCCAGCAGGGCTCAGGGGGGCAGTATTTCACCCCTCCACTTT
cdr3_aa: CASRAQGGSISPLHF

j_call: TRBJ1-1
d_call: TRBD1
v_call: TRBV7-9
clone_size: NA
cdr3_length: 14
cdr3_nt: TGTGCCAGCACCCCAGGGGGAAGGAACACTGAAGCTTTCTTT
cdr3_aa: CASTPGGRNTEAFF

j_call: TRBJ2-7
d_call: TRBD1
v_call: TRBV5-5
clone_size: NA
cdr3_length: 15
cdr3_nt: TGTGCCAGCAGCCCTACATCGCAGGGGGCGGACGAGCAGTACTTC
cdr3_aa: CASSPTSQGADEQYF

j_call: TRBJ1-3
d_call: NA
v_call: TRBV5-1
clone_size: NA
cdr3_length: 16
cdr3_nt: TGCGCCAGCAGCTTGCAGGGTTTGAGCTCTGGAAACACCATATATTTT
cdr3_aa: CASSLQGLSSGNTIYF

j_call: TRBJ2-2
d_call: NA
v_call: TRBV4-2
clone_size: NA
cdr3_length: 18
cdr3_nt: TGTGCCAGCAGCGGACGGACAGCGAACATTCTGGGAACCGGGGAGCTGTTTTTT
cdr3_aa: CASSGRTANILGTGELFF

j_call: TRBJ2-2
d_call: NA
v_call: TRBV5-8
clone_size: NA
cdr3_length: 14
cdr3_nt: TGTGCCAGCGCGCAGCGGGTATCTACCGGGGAGCTGTTTTTT
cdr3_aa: CASAQRVSTGELFF

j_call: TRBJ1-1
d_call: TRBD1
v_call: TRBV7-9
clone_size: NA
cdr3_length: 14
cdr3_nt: TGTGCCAGCGTGGACAGGGTAAGAAACACTGAAGCTTTCTTT
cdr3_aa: CASVDRVRNTEAFF

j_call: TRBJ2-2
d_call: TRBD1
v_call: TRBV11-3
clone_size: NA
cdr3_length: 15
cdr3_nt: TGTGCCAGCAGCTCAAGGGACAGAAACACCGGGGAGCTGTTTTTT
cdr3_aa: CASSSRDRNTGELFF

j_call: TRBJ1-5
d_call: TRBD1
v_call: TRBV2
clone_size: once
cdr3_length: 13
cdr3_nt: TGTGCCAGCAGTGGACAGGGAGGCCAGCCCCAGCATTTT
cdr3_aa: CASSGQGGQPQHF

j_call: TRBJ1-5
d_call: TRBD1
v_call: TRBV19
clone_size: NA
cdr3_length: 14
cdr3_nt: TGTGCCAGTAGTATGGGGGGACAGCAACAGCCCCAGCATTTT
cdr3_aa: CASSMGGQQQPQHF

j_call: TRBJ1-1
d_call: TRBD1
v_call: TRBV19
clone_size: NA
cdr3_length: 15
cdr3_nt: TGTGCCAGTAGTATCTTCGGGACAGGGATCACTGAAGCTTTCTTT
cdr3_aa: CASSIFGTGITEAFF

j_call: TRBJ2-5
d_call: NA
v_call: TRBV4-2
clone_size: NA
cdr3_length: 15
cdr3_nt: TGTGCCAGCAGCGTACCCGGTGGTAGCGTAGAGACCCAGTACTTC
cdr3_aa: CASSVPGGSVETQYF

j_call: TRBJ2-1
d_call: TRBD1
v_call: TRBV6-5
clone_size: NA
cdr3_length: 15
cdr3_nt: TGTGCCAGCAGTCCAGGGGGCAGGCTGCACAATGAGCAGTTCTTC
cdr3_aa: CASSPGGRLHNEQFF

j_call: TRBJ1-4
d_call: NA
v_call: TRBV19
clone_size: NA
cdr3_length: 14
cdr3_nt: TGTGCCAGTATTACAGGGAGAACTAATGAAAAACTGTTTTTT
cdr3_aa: CASITGRTNEKLFF

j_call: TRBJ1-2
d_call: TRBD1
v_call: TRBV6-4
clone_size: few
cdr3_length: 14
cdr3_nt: TGTGCCAGCAGTGACTCCGGGACAGGGAGTGGCTACACCTTC
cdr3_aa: CASSDSGTGSGYTF

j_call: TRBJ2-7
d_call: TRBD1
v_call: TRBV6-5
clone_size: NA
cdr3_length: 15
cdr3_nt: TGTGCCAGCAGCACTACGACAGGGCCTTCGGACGAGCAGTACTTC
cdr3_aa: CASSTTTGPSDEQYF

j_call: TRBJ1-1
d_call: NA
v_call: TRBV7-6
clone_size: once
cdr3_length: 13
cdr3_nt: TGTGCCAGCAGCGCCGACATGAACACTGAAGCTTTCTTT
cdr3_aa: CASSADMNTEAFF

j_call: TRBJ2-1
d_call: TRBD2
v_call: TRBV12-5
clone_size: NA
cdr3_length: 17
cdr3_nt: TGTGCTAGTGGTTCCAAGCCCCTAGCGGGGGAAGACAATGAGCAGTTCTTC
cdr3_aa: CASGSKPLAGEDNEQFF

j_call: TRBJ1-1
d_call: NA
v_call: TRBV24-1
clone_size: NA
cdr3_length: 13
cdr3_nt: TGTGCCACCAGTGACAGGGGGAACACTGAAGCTTTCTTT
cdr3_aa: CATSDRGNTEAFF